Presented here are 4 T cell receptor beta chains from one specimen sequenced in a study of vaccination and CD4 T cells after COVID-19 (dated by TCRdb to between 2021 and 2023). The sample's treatment or condition label is to be understood as: approximately 9-day PBMC culture with coronavirus spike peptide pools or control peptides (ViraFEST assay). Library prep was done by PCR. TCRdb shows the sequencer as Illumina iSeq 100. TCR sequencing of DNA from cultured CD4+ T cells used the Oncomine TCR Beta short-read assay at the Johns Hopkins FTIC core. The public reads were quality trimmed at Q25 with fastp and then assembled into clones with MiXCR by TCRdb, keeping productive beta chains. Every CDR3 protein is listed once, alongside the most common genes and DNA of its rows. In all, the sample holds roughly 18,000 distinct CDR3 sequences, and 35% to 50% of those were seen once. Of the sample, about 7.2% falls within the top ten clones.

Their antigens are not known. The sequences come from CD4+ T cells from blood, cultured in vitro, collected after SARS-CoV-2 vaccination. The receptor set was obtained from a human donor who had recovered from COVID-19.

The chain uses TRBV20-1 and TRBJ2-7; 14 bases are shared with TRBD2. V lost 1 base to trimming and J lost 3 bases; unmatched junction nucleotides: 8. Germline V gives CDR1 DFQATT, CDR2 SNEGSKA (reference sequence). The CDR3 runs to 17 residues. CDR3 in amino acids: CSARALGTSGRVYEQYF. The CDR3 nucleotides read TGCAGTGCTAGAGCGTTGGGGACTAGCGGGAGAGTCTACGAGCAGTACTTC.

The rearrangement links TRBV20-1 to TRBJ1-2, with a possible D match to TRBD1 (5 bases). V lost 5 bases and J lost 2, with 15 bases in between. This CDR3 has 14 amino acids. CDR1 and CDR2 (germline): DFQATT, SNEGSKA (reference sequence). CDR3 DNA sequence: TGCAGTGCTGGAATAGGGACCGGAAACTATGGCTACACCTTC. Amino acids: CSAGIGTGNYGYTF.

This clonotype was detected only once. The CDR3 sequence: CASSLGMGGSNTGELFF. Written as DNA, the CDR3 is TGTGCCAGCAGCTTGGGTATGGGCGGCTCGAACACCGGGGAGCTGTTTTTT. The genes are TRBV7-8 and TRBJ2-2; D is uncertain. V lost 3 bases and J 0 bases, leaving 14 bases between the germline ends. This CDR3 comprises 17 residues. Germline CDR1 is SGHVS and CDR2 is FQNEAQ.

This chain joins TRBV6-1 and TRBJ2-7; 7 bases align to TRBD2. V gave up 5 bases and J gave up 6 bases; unmatched junction bases: 7. In germline, CDR1 is MNHNS, CDR2 SASEGT. CDR3 length equals 13 residues. CDR3 region: CASSTSSGGEQYF. CDR3 in DNA: TGTGCCAGCAGTACCTCTAGCGGAGGCGAGCAGTACTTC.